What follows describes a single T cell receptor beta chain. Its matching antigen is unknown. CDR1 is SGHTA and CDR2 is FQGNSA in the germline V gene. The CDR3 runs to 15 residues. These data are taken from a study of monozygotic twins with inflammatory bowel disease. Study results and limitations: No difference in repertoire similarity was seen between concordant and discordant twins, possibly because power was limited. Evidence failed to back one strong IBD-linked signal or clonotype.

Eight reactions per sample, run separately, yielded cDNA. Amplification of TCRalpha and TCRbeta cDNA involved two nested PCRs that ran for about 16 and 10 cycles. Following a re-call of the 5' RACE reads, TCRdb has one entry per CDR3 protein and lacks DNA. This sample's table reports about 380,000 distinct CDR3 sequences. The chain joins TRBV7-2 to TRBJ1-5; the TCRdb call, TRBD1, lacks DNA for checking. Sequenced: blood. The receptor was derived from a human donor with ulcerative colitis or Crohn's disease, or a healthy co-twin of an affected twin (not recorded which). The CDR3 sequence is CASSFTPGDDQPQHF.